The 14 T cell receptor beta chains in this list originate from one sample, sequenced in a study of shared clonotypes between healthy human individuals. Profiling relied on immunoSEQ multiplex PCR, and the TCRdb table lists in-frame clones only, not all of them. The sample has about 2.4 million clones, 85% to 95% seen once. Sequenced sample: naive CD4+ T cells sorted from blood. As to subset: CD45RA+ positively selected. The receptors stem from a man aged 18 to 30 in good health.

The V and J genes are TRBV7-9 and TRBJ2-7; unclear D gene. Germline V gene data show CDR1 as SEHNR and CDR2 as FQNEAQ (reference sequence). The germline V and J ends were trimmed by 4 bases and 4 bases, with 5 bases remaining between them. The CDR3 is made up of 11 amino acids. The CDR3 loop reads CASSYQYEQYF. The CDR3 region has the DNA TGTGCCAGCAGCTACCAGTACGAGCAGTACTTC. The complete variable domain, with remaining parts taken from reference TRBV7-9 and TRBJ2-7, reads DTGVSQNPRHKITKRGQNVTFRCDPISEHNRLYWYRQTLGQGPEFLTYFQNEAQLEKSRLLSDRFSAERPKGSFSTLEIQRTEQGDSAMYLCASSYQYEQYFGPGTRLTVT.

V and J are TRBV27 and TRBJ2-1, with TRBD2 matching 13 bases. J gave up 5 bases and V 5 bases, and 12 bases lay outside the gene matches. The CDR3 is made up of 18 amino acids. Germline CDR1 is MNHEY and CDR2 is SMNVEV (reference sequence). The CDR3 protein is CASSLIWTSGRPHNEQFF. CDR3 sequence (DNA): TGTGCCAGCAGTCTCATATGGACTAGCGGGAGACCCCACAATGAGCAGTTCTTC.

This sequence joins TRBV6-5 and TRBJ1-2, with 7 bases fitting TRBD1. The junction had 13 bases not matched to a gene; V was cut back by 2 bases and J by 7 bases. The germline gives CDR1 MNHEY, CDR2 SVGAGI. This CDR3 has 16 residues. The CDR3 DNA sequence: TGTGCCAGCAGTTACGCAGTATGGGACAGAGTTTCTGGCTACACCTTC. This translates into CASSYAVWDRVSGYTF.

The V and J genes are TRBV2 and TRBJ2-5; the match to TRBD1 covers 10 bases. Germline loops: CDR1 SNHLY, CDR2 FYNNEI. V dropped 6 bases and J dropped 1; count of bases not matched to a gene: 8. CDR3 size: 16 residues. The CDR3 here is CASSSPGTGAQETQYF. CDR3 bases: TGTGCCAGCAGCTCACCGGGGACAGGGGCCCAAGAGACCCAGTACTTC.

The chain joins TRBV6-1 to TRBJ1-6, with D possibly TRBD1 on 5 matching bases. Between the trimmed V and J ends, which lost 4 bases and 2 bases, there was a span of 9 bases. The germline V gene has CDR1 MNHNS and CDR2 SASEGT. This CDR3 contains 15 residues. CDR3 in DNA: TGTGCCAGCAGTGGACAGACACCCTATAATTCACCCCTCCACTTT. Its protein is CASSGQTPYNSPLHF.

This chain joins TRBV10-3 and TRBJ1-2; 11 bases are shared with TRBD1. CDR1 and CDR2 from the germline V gene are ENHRY and SYGVKD. There are 15 residues in the CDR3. Losses at the gene ends were 10 bases for V and 4 bases for J; bases not matched to a gene: 11. The CDR3 protein is CATSPGQGGVYGYTF. Written as DNA, the CDR3 is TGTGCCACCTCACCGGGACAGGGGGGGGTCTATGGCTACACCTTC.

The chain carries TRBV5-1 and TRBJ2-3, with 13 bases that match TRBD2. The CDR3 length is 18 residues. The ends lost 1 base at V and 0 bases at J; junction bases unmatched: 5. The germline CDR1 and CDR2 sequences are SGHRS and YFSETQ. The CDR3 DNA reads as TGCGCCAGCAGCTTGCCCGGGACTAGCGGGACTAGCACAGATACGCAGTATTTT. It yields the protein CASSLPGTSGTSTDTQYF.

The rearrangement uses TRBV28 and TRBJ2-1, with a possible D match to TRBD2 (6 bases). Germline CDR1 MDHEN, CDR2 SYDVKM. CDR3 length equals 15 residues. Trimming removed 6 bases from V and 3 bases from J, with 15 bases in between. CDR3 DNA: TGTGCCAGCAGATGGGGGACTCACGACTACAATGAGCAGTTCTTC. Residues: CASRWGTHDYNEQFF.

The chain carries TRBV19 and TRBJ2-1; D is unresolved. Trimming left V 3 bases short and J 1 base short, with 10 bases between. The germline gives CDR1 LNHDA, CDR2 SQIVND (reference sequence). The CDR3 extends over 15 amino acids. CDR3 in amino acids: CASSIILESYNEQFF. The CDR3 coding sequence is TGTGCCAGTAGTATCATACTGGAATCCTACAATGAGCAGTTCTTC.

With respect to this clone: The missing conserved phenylalanine or tryptophan at the end of this CDR3 makes a read error likely. The rearrangement uses TRBV2 and TRBJ1-1; D unclear. From germline, CDR1 is SNHLY and CDR2 FYNNEI. This CDR3 has 14 residues. V was pared by 6 bases and J by 5 bases, with 16 bases between. The CDR3 sequence: CASRPTGPLTEAFL. For the CDR3, the DNA is TGTGCCAGCAGGCCAACCGGGCCTCTGACTGAAGCTTTCCTT.

This CDR3 is CASRRAADLNYGYTF. CDR3 nucleotide sequence: TGTGCCAGCAGGCGGGCCGCCGACTTGAACTATGGCTACACCTTC. The chain joins TRBV5-4 to TRBJ1-2; D is undetermined. CDR1 and CDR2 from the germline V gene are SGHNT and YYREEE (reference sequence). The CDR3 is 15 amino acids. Trimming removed 5 bases at V and 2 bases at J, with 16 bases between. Variable domain in full (rest from reference TRBV5-4 and TRBJ1-2): ETGVTQSPTHLIKTRGQQVTLRCSSQSGHNTVSWYQQALGQGPQFIFQYYREEENGRGNFPPRFSGLQFPNYSSELNVNALELDDSALYLCASRRAADLNYGYTFGSGTRLTVV.

This clone was found once. V is TRBV30 and J is TRBJ1-6; D ambiguous. The CDR3 contains 13 residues. CDR1 and CDR2 from the germline V gene are GTSNPN and SVGIG (reference sequence). V was trimmed by 6 bases and J by 5 bases, leaving 11 bases between them. CDR3: CACEASDNSPLHF. The CDR3 bases are TGTGCCTGCGAGGCTTCCGATAATTCACCCCTCCACTTT.

CDR3 nucleotide sequence: TGTGCCAGCTCGTCGGACAGGGCAGGATATCAGCCCCAGCATTTT. This gives the protein CASSSDRAGYQPQHF. V usage is TRBV18 and J usage is TRBJ1-5; 8 bases are a match to TRBD1. The CDR3 contains 15 residues. The J segment lost 5 bases and the V segment lost 6 bases, leaving 9 bases of the junction unmatched. CDR1 and CDR2 from the germline V gene are KGHSH and LQKENI.

The V gene is TRBV5-8, the J gene TRBJ1-4; a weak D match, TRBD1 (5 bases). The CDR3 contains 15 residues. V was cut by 3 bases and J by 8 bases, with 17 bases left in between. CDR1 is SGHTS, CDR2 YDEGEE, per germline. CDR3 protein: CASSWWGRVDEKLFF. CDR3 nucleotides: TGTGCCAGCAGCTGGTGGGGCAGGGTCGACGAAAAACTGTTTTTT.